A selection of T cell receptor beta chains follows, all from one sample in a study of regulatory T cells in long-lasting Graves disease. TCRdb used MiXCR to reprocess the multiplex PCR reads, holding one entry per CDR3 protein. The profile shows hundreds of thousands of distinct CDR3 sequences, approximately 16% of them singletons. These data were likewise used in another study, on T cells in Graves' hyperthyroidism and ophthalmopathy.

The sequencing used peripheral blood mononuclear cells (PBMCs), collected at new diagnosis, from a patient treated with antithyroid drugs. Receptors were obtained from a man aged 40-50 years with Graves disease. CDR3s include the opening cysteine and the closing phenylalanine or tryptophan. The order of the fields is clone size, V gene, D gene, J gene, CDR3 protein, CDR3 DNA. A D gene is named only where the DNA matches it firmly. Clone size is stated in some rows and not others, as once, few, many or a class when expanded.

abundance: few; v_gene: TRBV20-1; d_gene: -; j_gene: TRBJ1-5; CDR3aa: CSARVGARQPQHF; CDR3nt: TGCAGTGCTAGAGTGGGGGCGCGGCAGCCCCAGCATTTT
abundance: many; v_gene: TRBV5-5; d_gene: TRBD1; j_gene: TRBJ2-7; CDR3aa: CASSLDRGFSEQYF; CDR3nt: TGTGCCAGCAGCTTGGACAGGGGATTCTCCGAGCAGTACTTC
abundance: many; v_gene: TRBV24-1; d_gene: TRBD1; j_gene: TRBJ2-7; CDR3aa: CATSDTPGQGLYEQYF; CDR3nt: TGTGCCACCAGTGATACCCCGGGACAGGGATTGTACGAGCAGTACTTC
abundance: many; v_gene: TRBV30; d_gene: -; j_gene: TRBJ1-1; CDR3aa: CAWSVFGQSVTKAFF; CDR3nt: TGTGCCTGGAGTGTATTTGGACAGAGCGTAACTAAAGCTTTCTTT
abundance: many; v_gene: TRBV12-3/TRBV12-4; d_gene: -; j_gene: TRBJ2-7; CDR3aa: CASSFRHIYEQYF; CDR3nt: TGTGCCAGCAGTTTTAGGCACATCTACGAGCAGTACTTC
abundance: few; v_gene: TRBV20-1; d_gene: TRBD1; j_gene: TRBJ1-2; CDR3aa: CSARDRELGYTF; CDR3nt: TGCAGTGCCAGGGACAGGGAGTTGGGCTACACCTTC
abundance: -; v_gene: TRBV5-1; d_gene: -; j_gene: TRBJ1-4; CDR3aa: CASSEGSGAEKLFF; CDR3nt: TGCGCCAGCAGCGAGGGGTCAGGGGCTGAAAAACTGTTTTTT
abundance: -; v_gene: TRBV30; d_gene: -; j_gene: TRBJ1-4; CDR3aa: CAGTGTSNEKLFF; CDR3nt: TGTGCCGGAACCGGGACATCTAATGAAAAACTGTTTTTT
abundance: many; v_gene: TRBV11-3; d_gene: TRBD2; j_gene: TRBJ2-5; CDR3aa: CASSSGDRLAADSETQYF; CDR3nt: TGTGCCAGCAGTTCAGGGGATAGACTAGCGGCCGACTCTGAGACCCAGTACTTC
abundance: many; v_gene: TRBV13; d_gene: TRBD1; j_gene: TRBJ1-4; CDR3aa: CASSEQGAGEKLFF; CDR3nt: TGTGCCAGCAGCGAACAGGGGGCGGGTGAAAAACTGTTTTTT
abundance: -; v_gene: TRBV5-4; d_gene: -; j_gene: TRBJ2-1; CDR3aa: CASSLDLGYNEQFF; CDR3nt: TGTGCCAGCAGCTTGGATCTAGGATACAATGAGCAGTTCTTC
abundance: -; v_gene: TRBV7-2; d_gene: TRBD2; j_gene: TRBJ2-1; CDR3aa: CASSPIGSGRNEQFF; CDR3nt: TGTGCCAGCAGCCCCATCGGTAGCGGGAGGAATGAGCAGTTCTTC
abundance: many; v_gene: TRBV7-3; d_gene: TRBD1; j_gene: TRBJ2-1; CDR3aa: CASSPAGQGEQFF; CDR3nt: TGTGCCAGCAGCCCGGCGGGACAGGGCGAGCAGTTCTTC
abundance: many; v_gene: TRBV9; d_gene: TRBD2; j_gene: TRBJ2-5; CDR3aa: CASSVGTSGGAETQYF; CDR3nt: TGTGCCAGCAGCGTAGGGACTAGCGGGGGGGCAGAGACCCAGTACTTC
abundance: few; v_gene: TRBV4-2; d_gene: -; j_gene: TRBJ1-3; CDR3aa: CASSQEQASSGNTIYF; CDR3nt: TGTGCCAGCAGCCAGGAACAGGCTTCCTCTGGAAACACCATATATTTT
abundance: few; v_gene: TRBV20-1; d_gene: TRBD2; j_gene: TRBJ2-7; CDR3aa: CSARARGGGEQYF; CDR3nt: TGCAGTGCTAGAGCCCGGGGGGGCGGCGAGCAGTACTTC
abundance: many; v_gene: TRBV12-3/TRBV12-4; d_gene: -; j_gene: TRBJ1-1; CDR3aa: CASRPGRGEAFF; CDR3nt: TGTGCCAGCCGTCCCGGGCGGGGTGAAGCTTTCTTT